A selection of T cell receptor beta chains follows, all from one sample in a study of shared clonotypes between healthy human individuals. Sequenced by immunoSEQ multiplex PCR; TCRdb stores in-frame clones only, minus some. The sample includes around 600,000 clones, 97% of them seen just once. Sequencing used naive CD4+ T cells sorted from blood. The source is a woman in her thirties in good health. Each CDR3 is given with its conserved first and last residue. The D gene is left open where the match is weak. Expanded clones get a size class; other rows say once, few or many, or leave the size out.

D	V	size	J	CDR3	DNA
-	TRBV19	-	TRBJ1-5	CASSIGLGATISNQPQHF	TGTGCCAGTAGTATAGGCTTAGGGGCCACGATCTCCAATCAGCCCCAGCATTTT
-	TRBV6-5	-	TRBJ2-2	CASSYSSVTGELFF	TGTGCCAGCAGTTACTCGAGCGTGACCGGGGAGCTGTTTTTT
-	TRBV19	-	TRBJ1-5	CASSIGEHQPQHF	TGTGCCAGTAGTATCGGGGAGCATCAGCCCCAGCATTTT
-	TRBV27	-	TRBJ1-2	CASSLSGGLYYGYTF	TGTGCCAGCAGTTTATCTGGGGGGCTGTACTATGGCTACACCTTC
-	TRBV7-8	-	TRBJ2-7	CASSPKRTLYEQYF	TGTGCCAGCAGCCCTAAACGGACTCTCTACGAGCAGTACTTC
TRBD2	TRBV7-9	-	TRBJ2-7	CASSFSGGISEQYF	TGTGCCAGCAGTTTTAGCGGGGGAATCTCTGAGCAGTACTTC
TRBD1	TRBV5-4	-	TRBJ1-1	CASSFDRAYTEAFF	TGTGCCAGCAGCTTTGACAGGGCTTACACTGAAGCTTTCTTT
TRBD1	TRBV15	-	TRBJ1-5	CATSPHQGVPSNQPQHF	TGTGCCACCAGCCCTCACCAGGGGGTCCCCTCCAATCAGCCCCAGCATTTT
TRBD1	TRBV6-1	-	TRBJ1-5	CASRPRRGPDQPQHF	TGTGCCAGCAGACCTCGCAGGGGGCCGGATCAGCCCCAGCATTTT
-	TRBV6-5	-	TRBJ1-2	CASSYSQGLSGYTF	TGTGCCAGCAGTTACTCCCAGGGGCTCAGTGGCTACACCTTC
TRBD1	TRBV6-5	-	TRBJ1-2	CASSEDRGFGGYTF	TGTGCCAGCAGCGAGGACAGGGGGTTTGGTGGCTACACCTTC
TRBD1	TRBV27	once	TRBJ2-3	CASSPGTGADTQYF	TGTGCCAGCAGTCCCGGGACAGGGGCAGATACGCAGTATTTT
-	TRBV18	-	TRBJ1-2	CASSPPGIGYGYTF	TGTGCCAGCTCACCACCAGGGATCGGCTATGGCTACACCTTC
TRBD1	TRBV5-4	-	TRBJ1-1	CASSPGQGPEAFF	TGTGCCAGCAGCCCGGGACAGGGGCCTGAAGCTTTCTTT
-	TRBV5-1	-	TRBJ2-3	CASSLAGDYRVGDTQYF	TGCGCCAGCAGCTTGGCCGGAGACTACCGCGTCGGAGATACGCAGTATTTT
TRBD2	TRBV5-4	-	TRBJ2-7	CASSRKATPGLADYEQYF	TGTGCCAGCAGCCGTAAAGCGACACCGGGACTAGCGGACTACGAGCAGTACTTC
-	TRBV6-1	-	TRBJ2-2	CASRRIVLLTGELFF	TGTGCCAGCAGGCGGATCGTATTACTAACCGGGGAGCTGTTTTTT
TRBD1	TRBV2	-	TRBJ2-7	CASRARDRGPEQYF	TGTGCCAGCAGGGCCCGGGACAGGGGGCCCGAGCAGTACTTC
-	TRBV27	-	TRBJ1-4	CASSLVSAVRGATNEKLFF	TGTGCCAGCAGCCTAGTATCTGCGGTTCGGGGAGCAACTAATGAAAAACTGTTTTTT
TRBD1	TRBV6-1	-	TRBJ1-5	CASRGGTGLRSQHF	TGTGCCAGCAGGGGGGGGACAGGGTTGAGATCCCAGCATTTT
TRBD2	TRBV18	-	TRBJ2-3	CASSPAGVPTDTQYF	TGTGCCAGCTCACCGGCGGGAGTCCCCACAGATACGCAGTATTTT
-	TRBV28	-	TRBJ2-1	CASGPLQTGEQFF	TGTGCCAGCGGACCCCTCCAGACGGGTGAGCAGTTCTTC
TRBD1	TRBV7-8	once	TRBJ2-5	CASSRDRRETQYF	TGTGCCAGCAGTCGGGACAGGAGAGAGACCCAGTACTTC
-	TRBV28	-	TRBJ1-5	CATNFGSRGLNQPQHF	TGTGCCACCAATTTTGGGTCCAGGGGTCTCAATCAGCCCCAGCATTTT
TRBD1	TRBV19	-	TRBJ1-1	CATGQGVLGTEAFF	TGTGCCACCGGACAGGGAGTTTTGGGGACTGAAGCTTTCTTT
TRBD1	TRBV5-6	-	TRBJ2-3	CASSLVGQDLTDTQYF	TGTGCCAGCAGCTTGGTCGGACAGGACCTCACAGATACGCAGTATTTT
-	TRBV18	-	TRBJ1-1	CASSPQETLNTEAFF	TGTGCCAGCTCGCCCCAGGAAACATTGAACACTGAAGCTTTCTTT